The 13 T cell receptor beta chains listed next were all sequenced from one sample in a study of cytomegalovirus exposure and HLA in healthy donors. Some clones are missing from TCRdb's copy, which holds only in-frame ones; the method was immunoSEQ multiplex PCR. The table lists 150,000 to 200,000 clones, almost 85% of them singletons. Material for sequencing was PBMCs. These receptors were obtained from a man in his thirties or forties in good health and CMV-seropositive.

J is TRBJ2-7 and V is TRBV2; TRBD2 aligns across 7 bases. CDR3 length equals 14 residues. CDR1 and CDR2 (germline): SNHLY, FYNNEI. The junction had 7 bases not matched to a gene; V was cut back by 4 bases and J by 4 bases. Written as DNA, the CDR3 is TGTGCCAGCAGTGGGCAGGGAGGGGAGTACGAGCAGTACTTC. Its protein is CASSGQGGEYEQYF.

This clone occurred once. The chain joins TRBV28 to TRBJ2-3; D not resolved. In germline, CDR1 is MDHEN, CDR2 SYDVKM. The CDR3 has 15 residues. V was shortened by 3 bases and J by 0 bases, with 10 bases between the two germline ends. The CDR3 DNA follows: TGTGCCAGCAGTTTTTTGGCTTATAGCACAGATACGCAGTATTTT. As protein: CASSFLAYSTDTQYF.

The chain combines TRBV18 with TRBJ1-1; possible D gene TRBD1, 5 bases. The CDR3 consists of 13 residues. V was shortened by 6 bases and J by 5 bases, with 13 bases between the two germline ends. CDR1 and CDR2 (germline): KGHSH, LQKENI. As DNA, the CDR3 is TGTGCCAGCTCTTTTGGGAGGGGAACTGAAGCTTTCTTT. As protein: CASSFGRGTEAFF. Variable domain in full (rest from reference TRBV18 and TRBJ1-1): NAGVMQNPRHLVRRRGQEARLRCSPMKGHSHVYWYRQLPEEGLKFMVYLQKENIIDESGMPKERFSAEFPKEGPSILRIQQVVRGDSAAYFCASSFGRGTEAFFGQGTRLTVV.

This clone was observed a handful of times. The chain carries TRBV30 and TRBJ2-5; the D gene is possibly TRBD2 (5 bases). Per the germline V gene, CDR1 is GTSNPN and CDR2 is SVGIG (reference sequence). CDR3 length: 13 residues. The CDR3 loop is CASSGGRWETQYF. The CDR3 DNA is TGTGCATCGTCCGGCGGGCGCTGGGAGACCCAGTACTTC.

The chain uses TRBV7-9 and TRBJ1-1; perhaps TRBD1 as D (5 bases). The germline V gene has CDR1 SEHNR and CDR2 FQNEAQ (reference sequence). V dropped 4 bases and J dropped 4 bases, with 16 bases sitting between them. The CDR3 totals 15 residues. The CDR3 reads CASSSGLGLGTEAFF. The CDR3 DNA reads as TGTGCCAGCAGCTCGGGACTTGGACTGGGCACTGAAGCTTTCTTT.

This rearrangement joins TRBV5-6 to TRBJ2-1; TRBD2 matches 8 bases. The CDR3 contains 15 residues. Looked up from germline, CDR1 is SGHDT and CDR2 is YYEEEE. V dropped 0 bases and J dropped 2; count of bases not matched to a gene: 1. The CDR3 bases are TGTGCCAGCAGCTTGGGCGGGGGGCCCTACAATGAGCAGTTCTTC. This encodes CASSLGGGPYNEQFF.

The count of this clone is one. V and J are TRBV5-1 and TRBJ2-7, with 11 bases matching TRBD1. The CDR3 runs 14 residues. V lost 3 bases and J lost 6; bases outside the gene matches: 5. Germline V lookup: CDR1 SGHRS, CDR2 YFSETQ. CDR3 nucleotide sequence: TGCGCCAGCAGCTGGAGGGACAGGGGGGGCGAGCAGTACTTC. Protein: CASSWRDRGGEQYF.

The table lists this clone with many counts. The junction does not match germline at one end; this may be a read error. The gene calls are TRBV6-4 and TRBJ1-1; a possible D gene is TRBD1 (5 bases). Germline V gene lookup returns CDR1 MRHNA and CDR2 SNTAGT. The CDR3 has 14 residues. The CDR3 coding sequence is TGTGCCAGCAGCGCCGGGGGGGAGAACGCTGAAGCTTTCTTT. Residues: CASSAGGENAEAFF.

The chain has TRBV9 and TRBJ2-2; D perhaps matches TRBD2 (5 bases). Germline CDR1 reads SGDLS; CDR2 reads YYNGEE. The V and J ends lost 7 bases and 0 bases respectively, with 7 bases between them. The CDR3 covers 13 residues. The CDR3 sequence is CASGSANTGELFF. The CDR3 bases are TGTGCCAGCGGGAGCGCGAACACCGGGGAGCTGTTTTTT. Combining the CDR3 with reference TRBV9 and TRBJ2-2 gives the whole variable domain DSGVTQTPKHLITATGQRVTLRCSPRSGDLSVYWYQQSLDQGLQFLIQYYNGEERAKGNILERFSAQQFPDLHSELNLSSLELGDSALYFCASGSANTGELFFGEGSRLTVL.

The CDR3 loop reads CASSIAATSGYEQYF. CDR3 sequence (DNA): TGTGCCAGTAGTATTGCCGCGACTAGCGGCTACGAGCAGTACTTC. This chain uses TRBV19 with TRBJ2-7; TRBD2 matches at 9 bases. CDR3 length equals 15 residues. V lost 3 bases, J lost 3 bases, and 6 bases stayed unmatched. Per germline, CDR1 LNHDA and CDR2 SQIVND (reference sequence).

This chain links TRBV7-3 with TRBJ1-1, with D unresolved. Germline values: CDR1 SGHTA, CDR2 FQGTGA. The CDR3 has 15 residues. V was pared by 1 base and J by 0 bases, with 9 bases between. The CDR3 is CASSLIAGLNTEAFF. The CDR3 DNA reads as TGTGCCAGCAGCTTAATTGCAGGATTGAACACTGAAGCTTTCTTT.

The rearrangement links TRBV2 to TRBJ2-3; D not certain. Trimming shortened V by 7 bases and J by 0 bases, and 11 bases separated the two germline ends. The germline CDR1 and CDR2 sequences are SNHLY and FYNNEI. The CDR3 has 14 amino acids. The CDR3 nucleotides read TGTGCCAGCATTGGTTGGCGGAGCACAGATACGCAGTATTTT. It yields the protein CASIGWRSTDTQYF.

For this clone: One end of the junction is discordant with germline, which a read error may explain. This chain links TRBV5-4 with TRBJ1-2; 9 nucleotides line up with TRBD1. Germline V gene lookup returns CDR1 SGHNT and CDR2 YYREEE (reference sequence). The CDR3 contains 14 residues. The CDR3 nucleotides read TGTGCCAGCAGATTGGGGACAGGGTCCTATGGCTACACCTTC. Amino acid sequence: CASRLGTGSYGYTF.